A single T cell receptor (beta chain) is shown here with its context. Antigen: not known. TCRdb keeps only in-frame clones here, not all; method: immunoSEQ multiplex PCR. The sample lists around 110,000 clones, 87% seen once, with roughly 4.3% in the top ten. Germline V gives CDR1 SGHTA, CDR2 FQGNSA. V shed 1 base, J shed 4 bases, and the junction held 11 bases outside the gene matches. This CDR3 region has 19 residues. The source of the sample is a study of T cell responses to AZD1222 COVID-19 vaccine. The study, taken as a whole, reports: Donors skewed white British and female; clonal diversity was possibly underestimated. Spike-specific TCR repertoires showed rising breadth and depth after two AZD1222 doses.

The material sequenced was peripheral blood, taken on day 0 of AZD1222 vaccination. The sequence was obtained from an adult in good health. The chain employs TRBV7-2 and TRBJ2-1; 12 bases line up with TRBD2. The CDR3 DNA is TGTGCCAGCAGCTTAGTCCACGATCGAGGACTAGCGGGATACAATGAGCAGTTCTTC. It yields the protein CASSLVHDRGLAGYNEQFF.